Sequencing of this T cell receptor beta chain was carried out in a study of metastatic and nonmetastatic thyroid tumors. At the level of the study: It was across blood and tumor or nodule tissue from malignant and benign thyroid patients that repertoires were compared. Study findings and constraints: A significant increase in TCR beta diversity was reportedly seen in malignant thyroid tumors relative to benign nodules, in blood and tumor.

V trimming: 4 bases; J trimming: 3 bases; junction bases outside the gene matches: 4. The CDR3 has 14 amino acids. Germline V gene data show CDR1 as GTSNPN and CDR2 as SVGIG (reference sequence). Methods used by the authors: The distant-metastasis classifier for papillary thyroid cancer was built from CDR3 differences across clinicopathological groups. From the PCR reads, TCRdb re-called clones with MiXCR. The V and J calls here are based on TCRdb, not the publication. The table lists 5,500 to 7,000 clones, roughly 34% of them singletons, with 15% to 20% in the top ten. With respect to this clone: Its antigen is not identified.

Thyroid surgery had not been preceded by any treatment in any patient. This clonotype originated in a female donor with papillary thyroid cancer or a benign thyroid nodule (not recorded which). Some clones in this sample may be carry-over from other donors' samples. This rearrangement joins TRBV30 to TRBJ2-1, with TRBD1 matching over 9 bases. Sequencing was carried out using adjacent normal tissue. CDR3 sequence: CAWTGTGYYNEQFF. CDR3 coding DNA: TGTGCCTGGACCGGGACAGGGTACTACAATGAGCAGTTCTTC.